The clone carrying this T cell receptor (beta chain) has only a few counts. The target antigen is unknown. V dropped 3 bases and J dropped 2 bases, with 11 bases sitting between them. This CDR3 region has 14 residues. Germline assignment: CDR1 SGHVS and CDR2 FQNEAQ. The data were taken from a study of beta chain features in type 1 diabetes. Whole-study findings and limits: Shorter TCRB CDR3s, moderately but significantly so, marked every one of the four CD4+ subsets in Type 1 diabetes patients.

Expressed TCRB transcripts were sequenced after all isolated RNA was converted to cDNA. Sequencing used immunoSEQ multiplex PCR; TCRdb keeps in-frame clones, though not all of them. The sample consists of over 600,000 clones, around 12% of them appearing once. The chain employs TRBV7-8 and TRBJ2-7; D not resolved. The sample taken for sequencing was naive CD4+ T cells from blood. The sequence derives from a man aged 30-40 years with type 1 diabetes. CDR3 sequence reads: CASSFRRNPYEQYF. The DNA of the CDR3 is TGTGCCAGCAGCTTCCGACGGAATCCCTACGAGCAGTACTTC.